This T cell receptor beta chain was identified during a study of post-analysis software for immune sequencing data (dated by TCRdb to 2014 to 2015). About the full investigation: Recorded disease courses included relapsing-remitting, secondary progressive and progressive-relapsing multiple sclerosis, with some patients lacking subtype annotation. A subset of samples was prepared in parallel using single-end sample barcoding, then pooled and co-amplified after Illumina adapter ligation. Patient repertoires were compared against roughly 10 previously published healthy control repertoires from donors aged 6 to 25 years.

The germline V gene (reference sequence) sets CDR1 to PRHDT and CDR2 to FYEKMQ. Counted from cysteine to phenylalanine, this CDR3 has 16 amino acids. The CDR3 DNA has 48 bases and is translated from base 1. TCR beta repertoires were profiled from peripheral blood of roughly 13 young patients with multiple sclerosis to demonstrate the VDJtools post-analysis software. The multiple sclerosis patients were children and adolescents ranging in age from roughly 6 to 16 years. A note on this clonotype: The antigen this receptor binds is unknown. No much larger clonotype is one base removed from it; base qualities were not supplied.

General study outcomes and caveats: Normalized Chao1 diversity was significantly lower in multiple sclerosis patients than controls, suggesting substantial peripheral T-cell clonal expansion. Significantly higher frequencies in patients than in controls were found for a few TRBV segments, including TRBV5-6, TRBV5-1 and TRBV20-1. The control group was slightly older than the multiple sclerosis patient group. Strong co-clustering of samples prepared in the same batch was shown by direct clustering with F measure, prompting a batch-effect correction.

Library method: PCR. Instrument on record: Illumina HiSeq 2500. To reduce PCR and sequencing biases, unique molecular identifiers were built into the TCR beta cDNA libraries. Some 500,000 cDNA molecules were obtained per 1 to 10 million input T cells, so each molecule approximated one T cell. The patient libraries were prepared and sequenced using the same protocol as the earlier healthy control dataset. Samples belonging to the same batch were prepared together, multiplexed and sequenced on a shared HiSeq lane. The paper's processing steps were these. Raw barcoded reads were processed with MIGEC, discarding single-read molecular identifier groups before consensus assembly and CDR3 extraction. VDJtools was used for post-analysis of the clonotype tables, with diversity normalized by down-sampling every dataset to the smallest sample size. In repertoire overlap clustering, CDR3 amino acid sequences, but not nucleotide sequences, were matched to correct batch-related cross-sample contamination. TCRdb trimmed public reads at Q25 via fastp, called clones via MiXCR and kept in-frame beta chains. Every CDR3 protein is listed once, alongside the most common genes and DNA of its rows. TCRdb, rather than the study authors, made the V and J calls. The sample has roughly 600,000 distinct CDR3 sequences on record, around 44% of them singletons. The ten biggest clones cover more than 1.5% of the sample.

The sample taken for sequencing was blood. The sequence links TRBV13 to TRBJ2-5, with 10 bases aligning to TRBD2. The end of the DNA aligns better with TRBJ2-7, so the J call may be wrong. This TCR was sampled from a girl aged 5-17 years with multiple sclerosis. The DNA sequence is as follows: TGTGCCAGCAGCTTAGGCCCAGCGGGAGGGCTTGGCGAGCAGTACTTC. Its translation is CASSLGPAGGLGEQYF.